This T cell receptor (beta chain) was recorded in a study of blood T cell repertoires in COVID-19. The study assigned cohorts using participant-reported clinical history. The CDR3 is 14 amino acids. Germline V gene lookup returns CDR1 SGHDT and CDR2 YYEEEE. The J segment lost 6 bases and the V segment lost 4 bases, leaving 8 bases of the junction unmatched. The table came from immunoSEQ multiplex PCR; TCRdb's copy has only in-frame clones and leaves some out. This table holds approximately 350,000 clones, approximately 90% found once. This chain connects TRBV5-6 to TRBJ2-7; 9 bases are a match to TRBD1. Sequencing input: PBMCs or T cells enriched from blood (not recorded which). The source of this sequence is a man younger than 35 who had recovered from COVID-19. The CDR3 nucleotides read TGTGCCAGCAGCCCTGACAGGGGGACGGGCGAGCAGTACTTC. Protein product: CASSPDRGTGEQYF.